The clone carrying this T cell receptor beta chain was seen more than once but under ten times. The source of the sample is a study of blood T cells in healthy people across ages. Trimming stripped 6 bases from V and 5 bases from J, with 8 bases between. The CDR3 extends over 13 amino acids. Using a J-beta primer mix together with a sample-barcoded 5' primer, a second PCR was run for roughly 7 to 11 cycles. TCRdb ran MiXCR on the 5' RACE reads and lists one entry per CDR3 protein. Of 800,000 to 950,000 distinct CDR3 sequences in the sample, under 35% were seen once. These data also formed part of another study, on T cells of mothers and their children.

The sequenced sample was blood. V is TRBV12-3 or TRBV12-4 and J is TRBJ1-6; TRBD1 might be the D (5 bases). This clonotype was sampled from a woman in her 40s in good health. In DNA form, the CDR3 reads TGTGCCAGCAGGATAGGGGATAATTCACCCCTCCACTTT. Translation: CASRIGDNSPLHF.